This T cell receptor (beta chain) was observed in a study of blood T cell repertoires in COVID-19 (dated by TCRdb to the early 2020s). A note on the overall study: Samples from collaborators originated in the United States, Italy and Spain and spanned both the acute and convalescent phases of COVID-19. A freely available public database, intended as a resource for researchers studying the immune response to SARS-CoV-2, is where the repertoires were released. The prospective study material was composed of cDNA or gDNA derived from T cells, B-cell-depleted T cells, or PBMCs. The sample metadata nearly always contained a de-identified subject ID, COVID-19 status, age in years and sex. Where HLA class I and class II types were available, the types were taken from metadata supplied by the sample provider, not from assay-based typing. The samples were drawn from two sources: the first 160 participants of the ongoing ImmuneRACE study, and 1,200 or so subjects contributed by 6 global collaborators. Subjects who had been exposed to COVID-19, were actively infected with it, or had recovered from it provided the deeply sampled blood TCRbeta repertoires that made up the dataset.

The sample holds a few counts of this clone. This clone's antigen is unknown. It has no much larger one-base neighbor in the sample; base qualities were not kept. The CDR3 starts with the cysteine, ends with the phenylalanine, and has 14 residues. Here the CDR3 DNA is all that survives: 42 bases in frame from base 1. CDR1 SGHKS and CDR2 YYEKEE were looked up in the germline V gene (reference sequence). Unmatched junction bases come to 1, with V trimmed by 4 bases and J by 7 bases. What the research found in general, with its limitations: The amount of clinical and demographic metadata varied by source and participant and was provided uncurated.

In Seattle, one collaborating source enrolled patients while the infection was active and tracked those patients longitudinally over the course of disease. Each collaborating institution followed its own protocols to collect whole blood in K2EDTA tubes. For TCRbeta analysis, collaborators shipped samples as frozen whole blood, isolated PBMCs, or DNA extracted from either of those sample types. TCRbeta CDR3 regions were amplified from genomic DNA using the immunoSEQ Assay, a bias-controlled multiplex PCR. In the original analysis: Within the assay, amplification of reference gene primers was used to estimate how many nucleated cells each sample contained. To quantify the absolute abundance of each unique TCRbeta CDR3 rearrangement, sequence reads were collapsed and filtered. For each sample, productive Simpson clonality was calculated as the square root of Simpson's diversity index across productive rearrangements. In its TCRdb copy, this immuneACCESS table keeps in-frame sequences only and misses some clones. Where compared with another copy, unresolved V genes explain less than half of these, and the others have no known cause. V, J and clone size derive from that table, while D and trimming were established from the DNA sequence. The sample includes over 70,000 clones, with roughly 84% observed a single time. The ten largest clones take up under 7.5% of the sample.

This chain is built from TRBV5-5 and TRBJ1-6; 11 nucleotides in the junction match TRBD1. The TCR comes from a young man with COVID-19, enrolled during active disease. Sample: peripheral blood. The nucleotides are TGTGCCAGCAGCGGGGACAGGGGGAATTCACCCCTCCACTTT. It codes for CASSGDRGNSPLHF.